This T cell receptor (beta chain) is drawn from a study of blood T cell repertoires in COVID-19. The protocol was immunoSEQ multiplex PCR, while the TCRdb copy is restricted to in-frame clones and leaves out a portion. Of around 300,000 clones in the sample, 75% to 90% were seen once. V dropped 8 bases and J dropped 2 bases, with 19 bases sitting between them. Germline lookup yields CDR1 MNHNY and CDR2 SVGAGI (reference sequence). The CDR3 runs to 15 residues. Symptom resolution, clearance, or two negative PCRs marked donors in Cohort 3 as recovered. The origin of this receptor is a man aged 30 to 45 who had recovered from COVID-19. Sequencing used PBMCs or T cells enriched from blood (not recorded which). The rearrangement links TRBV6-6 to TRBJ2-7; weak D call: TRBD1 (5 bases). This chain's CDR3 is CASQGHRDSTYEQYF. The DNA of the CDR3 is TGTGCCAGCCAGGGTCATAGAGACAGTACCTACGAGCAGTACTTC.